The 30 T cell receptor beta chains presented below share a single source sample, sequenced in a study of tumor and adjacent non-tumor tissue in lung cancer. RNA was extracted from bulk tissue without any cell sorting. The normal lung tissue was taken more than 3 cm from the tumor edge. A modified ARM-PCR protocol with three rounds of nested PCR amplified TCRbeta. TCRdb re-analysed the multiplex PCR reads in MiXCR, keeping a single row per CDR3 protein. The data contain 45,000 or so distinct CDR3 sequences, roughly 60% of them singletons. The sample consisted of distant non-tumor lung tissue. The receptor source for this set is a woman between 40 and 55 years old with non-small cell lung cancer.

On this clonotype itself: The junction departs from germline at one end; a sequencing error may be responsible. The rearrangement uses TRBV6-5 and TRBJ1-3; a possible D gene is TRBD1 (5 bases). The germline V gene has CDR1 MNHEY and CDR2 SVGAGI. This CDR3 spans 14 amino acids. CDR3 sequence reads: CASGYRGHGNTIYF. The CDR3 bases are TGTGCCAGCGGTTACCGGGGCCATGGAAACACCATATATTTT.

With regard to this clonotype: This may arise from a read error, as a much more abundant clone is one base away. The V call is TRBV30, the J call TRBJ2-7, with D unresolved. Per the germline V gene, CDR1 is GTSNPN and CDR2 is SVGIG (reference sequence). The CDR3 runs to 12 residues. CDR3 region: CAWSETGYEQHF. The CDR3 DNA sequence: TGTGCCTGGAGTGAGACCGGCTACGAGCAGCACTTC.

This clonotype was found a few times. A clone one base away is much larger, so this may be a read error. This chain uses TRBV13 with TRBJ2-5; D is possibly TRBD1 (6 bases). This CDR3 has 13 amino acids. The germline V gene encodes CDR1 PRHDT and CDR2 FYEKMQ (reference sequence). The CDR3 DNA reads TGTGTCAGCAGTAGGACAGCCATCGAGACCCAGTACTTC. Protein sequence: CVSSRTAIETQYF.

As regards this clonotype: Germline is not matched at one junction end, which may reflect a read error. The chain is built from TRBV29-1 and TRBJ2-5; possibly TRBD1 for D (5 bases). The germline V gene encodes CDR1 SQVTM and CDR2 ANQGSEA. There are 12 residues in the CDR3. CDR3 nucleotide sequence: TGCAGCGTTCAAAGGGGCGCGGAGACCAAGTACTTC. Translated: CSVQRGAETKYF.

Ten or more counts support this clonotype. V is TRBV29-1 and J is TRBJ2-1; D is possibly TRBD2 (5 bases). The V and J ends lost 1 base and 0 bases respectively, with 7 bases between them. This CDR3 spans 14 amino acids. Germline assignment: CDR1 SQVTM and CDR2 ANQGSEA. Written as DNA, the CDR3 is TGCAGCGTTGAAGGTGGGAGCTCCTACAATGAGCAGTTCTTC. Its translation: CSVEGGSSYNEQFF.

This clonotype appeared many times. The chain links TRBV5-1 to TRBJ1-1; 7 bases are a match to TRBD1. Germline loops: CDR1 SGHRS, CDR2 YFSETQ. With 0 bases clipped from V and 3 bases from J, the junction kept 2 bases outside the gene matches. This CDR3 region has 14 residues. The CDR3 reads CASSLEGADTEAFF. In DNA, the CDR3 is TGCGCCAGCAGCTTGGAGGGGGCTGACACTGAAGCTTTCTTT.

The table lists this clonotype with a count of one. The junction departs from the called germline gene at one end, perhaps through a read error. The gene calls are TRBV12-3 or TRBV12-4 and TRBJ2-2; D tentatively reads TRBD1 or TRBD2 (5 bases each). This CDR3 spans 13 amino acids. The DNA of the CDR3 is TGTGCCAGCAGGCCCGTGGCTGGCAGGGAGCTGTTGTTT. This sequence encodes CASRPVAGRELLF.

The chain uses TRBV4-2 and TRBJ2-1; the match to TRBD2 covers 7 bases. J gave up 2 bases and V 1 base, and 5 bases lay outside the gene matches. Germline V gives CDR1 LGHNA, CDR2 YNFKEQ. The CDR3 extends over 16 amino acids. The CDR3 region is CASSQGTSATYNEQFF. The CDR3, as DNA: TGTGCCAGCAGCCAAGGAACTAGCGCGACCTACAATGAGCAGTTCTTC.

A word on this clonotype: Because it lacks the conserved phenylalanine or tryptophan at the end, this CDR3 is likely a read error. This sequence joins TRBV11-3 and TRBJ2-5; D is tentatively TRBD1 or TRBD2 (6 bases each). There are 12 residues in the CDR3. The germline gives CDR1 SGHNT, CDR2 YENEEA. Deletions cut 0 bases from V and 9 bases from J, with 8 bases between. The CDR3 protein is CASSLDRGAQYI. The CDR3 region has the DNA TGTGCCAGCAGCTTAGATAGGGGGGCCCAGTACATC.

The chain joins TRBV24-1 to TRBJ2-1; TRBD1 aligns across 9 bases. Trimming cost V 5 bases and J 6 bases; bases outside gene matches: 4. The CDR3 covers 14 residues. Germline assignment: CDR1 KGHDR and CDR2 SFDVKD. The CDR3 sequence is CATSVLDRGNEQFF. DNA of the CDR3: TGTGCCACCAGTGTTCTGGACAGGGGCAATGAGCAGTTCTTC.

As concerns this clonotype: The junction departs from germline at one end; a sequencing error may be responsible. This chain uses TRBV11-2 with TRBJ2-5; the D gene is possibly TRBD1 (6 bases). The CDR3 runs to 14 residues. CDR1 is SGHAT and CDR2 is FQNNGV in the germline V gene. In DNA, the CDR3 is TGTGCCAACAGCAACGATTGGGGGCAGAGGACCCAGTACTTC. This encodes CANSNDWGQRTQYF.

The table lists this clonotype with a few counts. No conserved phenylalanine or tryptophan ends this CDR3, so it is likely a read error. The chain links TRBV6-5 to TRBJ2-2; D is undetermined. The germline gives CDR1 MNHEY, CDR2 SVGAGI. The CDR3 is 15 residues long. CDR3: CASTSKTTLTGELFL. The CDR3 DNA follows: TGCGCCAGCACTTCAAAGACAACCCTGACCGGGGAGCTGTTTCTT.

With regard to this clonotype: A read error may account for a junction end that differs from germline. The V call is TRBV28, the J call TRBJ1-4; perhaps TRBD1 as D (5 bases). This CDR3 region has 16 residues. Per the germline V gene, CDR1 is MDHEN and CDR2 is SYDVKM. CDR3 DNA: TGTGCCAGCAGTTTAAGTGCGGGACCTCTTAATGAAAAACCGTTTTTC. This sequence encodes CASSLSAGPLNEKPFF.

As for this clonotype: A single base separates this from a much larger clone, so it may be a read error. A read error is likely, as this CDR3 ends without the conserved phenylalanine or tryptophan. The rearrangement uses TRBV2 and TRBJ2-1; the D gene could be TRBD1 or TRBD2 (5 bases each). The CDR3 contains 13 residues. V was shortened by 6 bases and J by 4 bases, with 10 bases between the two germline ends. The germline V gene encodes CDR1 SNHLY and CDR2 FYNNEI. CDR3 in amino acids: CASRGTEYNEQFI. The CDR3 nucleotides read TGTGCCAGCAGGGGGACCGAATACAATGAGCAGTTCATC.

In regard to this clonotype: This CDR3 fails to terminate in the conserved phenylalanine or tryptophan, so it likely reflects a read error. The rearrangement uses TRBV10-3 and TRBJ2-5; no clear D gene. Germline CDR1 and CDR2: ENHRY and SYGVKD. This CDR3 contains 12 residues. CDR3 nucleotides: TGTTCCATCGGACGGTACCAAGAGACCCAGTACCTC. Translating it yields CSIGRYQETQYL.

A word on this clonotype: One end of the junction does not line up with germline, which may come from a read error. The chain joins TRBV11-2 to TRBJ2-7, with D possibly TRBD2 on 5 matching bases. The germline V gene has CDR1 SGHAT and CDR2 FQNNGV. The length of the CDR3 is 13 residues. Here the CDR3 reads CASSFPGLLRHYF. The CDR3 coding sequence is TGTGCCAGTAGCTTCCCAGGACTCCTTAGGCACTACTTT.

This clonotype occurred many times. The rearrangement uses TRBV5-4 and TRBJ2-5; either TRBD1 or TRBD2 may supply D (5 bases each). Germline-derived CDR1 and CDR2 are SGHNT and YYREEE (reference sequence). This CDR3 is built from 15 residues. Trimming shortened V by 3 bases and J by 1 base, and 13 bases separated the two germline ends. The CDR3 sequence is CASSSPGRSQETQYF. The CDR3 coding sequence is TGTGCCAGCAGCTCCCCGGGACGGTCCCAAGAGACCCAGTACTTC.

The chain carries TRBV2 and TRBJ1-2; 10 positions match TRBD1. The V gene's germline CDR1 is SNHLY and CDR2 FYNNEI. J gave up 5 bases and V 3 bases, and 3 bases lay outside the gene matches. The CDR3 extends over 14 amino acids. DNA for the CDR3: TGTGCCAGCAGTGAGGCGGGACAGGGGTATGGCTACACCTTC. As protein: CASSEAGQGYGYTF.

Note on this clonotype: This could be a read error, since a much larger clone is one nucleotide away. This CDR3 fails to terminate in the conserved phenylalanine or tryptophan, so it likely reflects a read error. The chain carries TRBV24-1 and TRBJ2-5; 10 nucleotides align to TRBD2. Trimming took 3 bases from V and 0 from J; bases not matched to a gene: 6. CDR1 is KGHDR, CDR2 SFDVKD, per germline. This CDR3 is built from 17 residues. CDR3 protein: CATSDLRTSGDQETQYI. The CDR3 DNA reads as TGTGCCACCAGTGATCTGAGGACTAGCGGAGACCAAGAGACCCAGTACATC.

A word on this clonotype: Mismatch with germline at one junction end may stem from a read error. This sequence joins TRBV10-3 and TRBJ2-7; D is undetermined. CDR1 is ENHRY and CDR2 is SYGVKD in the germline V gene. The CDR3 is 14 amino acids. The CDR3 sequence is CVINESTQAYEQYF. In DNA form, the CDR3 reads TGTGTCATCAATGAGTCGACCCAAGCTTACGAGCAGTACTTC.

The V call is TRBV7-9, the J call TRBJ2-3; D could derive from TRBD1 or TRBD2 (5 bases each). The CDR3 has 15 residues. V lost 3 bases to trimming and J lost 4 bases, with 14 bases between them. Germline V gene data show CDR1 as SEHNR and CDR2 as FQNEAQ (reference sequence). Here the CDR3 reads CASSFGASSSDTQYF. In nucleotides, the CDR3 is TGTGCCAGCAGCTTCGGGGCCTCCAGCTCAGATACGCAGTATTTT.

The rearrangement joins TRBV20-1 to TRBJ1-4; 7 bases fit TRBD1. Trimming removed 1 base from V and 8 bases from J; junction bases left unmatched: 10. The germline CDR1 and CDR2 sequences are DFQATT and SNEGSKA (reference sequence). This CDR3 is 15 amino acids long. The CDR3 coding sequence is TGCAGTGCTAGAGCCTTCGGGACAGTAGCAGAAAAACTGTTTTTT. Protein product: CSARAFGTVAEKLFF.

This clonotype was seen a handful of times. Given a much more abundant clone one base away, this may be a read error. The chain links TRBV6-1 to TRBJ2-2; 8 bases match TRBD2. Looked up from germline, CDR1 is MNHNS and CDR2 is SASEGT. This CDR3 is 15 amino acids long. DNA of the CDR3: TGTGCCAGCAGTGGATCAGCGGGAGACACCGGGGAGCCGTTTTTT. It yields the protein CASSGSAGDTGEPFF.

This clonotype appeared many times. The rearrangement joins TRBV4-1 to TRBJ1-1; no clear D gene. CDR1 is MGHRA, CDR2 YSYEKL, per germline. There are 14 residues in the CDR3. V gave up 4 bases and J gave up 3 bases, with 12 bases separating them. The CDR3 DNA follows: TGCGCCAGCAGCCTTCGGACGGAGTACACTGAAGCTTTCTTT. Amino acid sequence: CASSLRTEYTEAFF.

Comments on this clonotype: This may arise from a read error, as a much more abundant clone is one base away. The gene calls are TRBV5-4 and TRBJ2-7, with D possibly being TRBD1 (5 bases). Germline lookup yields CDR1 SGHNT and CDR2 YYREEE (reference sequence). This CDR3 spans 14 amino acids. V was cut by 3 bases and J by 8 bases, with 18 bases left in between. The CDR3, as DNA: TGTGCCAGCAGCTGGGGCAGAAAAACCCACAAGCAGTACTTC. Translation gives CASSWGRKTHKQYF.

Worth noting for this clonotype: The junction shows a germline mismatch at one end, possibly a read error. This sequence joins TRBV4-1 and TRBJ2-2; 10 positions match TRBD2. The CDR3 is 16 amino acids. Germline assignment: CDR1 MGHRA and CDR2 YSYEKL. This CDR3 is CASNSGLARAVGELFF. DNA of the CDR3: TGCGCCAGCAACTCGGGACTAGCGCGAGCGGTCGGGGAGTTGTTTTTT.

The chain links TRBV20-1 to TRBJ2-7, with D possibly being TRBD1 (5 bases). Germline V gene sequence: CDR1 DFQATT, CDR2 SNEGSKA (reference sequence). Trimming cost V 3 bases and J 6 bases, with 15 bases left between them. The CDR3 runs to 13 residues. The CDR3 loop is CSASGALEGEQYF. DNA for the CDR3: TGCAGTGCTAGTGGGGCCCTAGAAGGCGAGCAGTACTTC.

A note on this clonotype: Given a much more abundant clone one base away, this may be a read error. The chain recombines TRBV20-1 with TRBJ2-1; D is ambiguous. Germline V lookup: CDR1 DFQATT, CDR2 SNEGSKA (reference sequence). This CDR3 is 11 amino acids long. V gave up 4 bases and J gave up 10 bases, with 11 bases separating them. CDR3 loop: CSAKGSSEQFF. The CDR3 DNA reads TGCAGTGCTAAGGGATCCTCCGAGCAGTTCTTC.

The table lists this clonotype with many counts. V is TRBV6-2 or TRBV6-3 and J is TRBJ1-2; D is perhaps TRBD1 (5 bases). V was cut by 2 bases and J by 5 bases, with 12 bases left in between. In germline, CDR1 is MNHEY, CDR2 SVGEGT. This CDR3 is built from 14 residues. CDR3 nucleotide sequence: TGTGCCAGCAGTTACGGCGTGGCAGGGTATGGCTACACCTTC. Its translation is CASSYGVAGYGYTF.

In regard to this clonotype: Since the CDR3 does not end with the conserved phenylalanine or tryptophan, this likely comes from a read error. CDR3 sequence: CDSSLGIRDYGEQFL. Written as DNA, the CDR3 is TGTGACAGCAGCTTAGGCATCCGGGACTACGGTGAGCAGTTCCTC. The chain uses TRBV11-3 and TRBJ2-1, with TRBD2 matching 7 bases. Germline V gene sequence: CDR1 SGHNT, CDR2 YENEEA. The CDR3 loop spans 15 amino acids.